Listed below are T cell receptor beta chains from one sample, sequenced in a study of blood T cell repertoires in COVID-19. Using immunoSEQ multiplex PCR, the repertoire was profiled, and TCRdb retains in-frame clones only, with some absent. Here the sample spans 110,000 to 150,000 clones, around 84% being singletons. The sequencing sample was made of peripheral blood. The receptor source for this set is a woman in her sixties or seventies with acute or convalescent COVID-19. Each CDR3 is given with its conserved first and last residue. The D gene is left open where the match is weak. Size values are once, few and many counts, or a class for expanded clones, and some rows have none.

abundance,j_gene,v_gene,d_gene,CDR3nt,CDR3aa
NA,TRBJ1-2,TRBV7-9,TRBD1,TGTGCCAGCAGCTCACAGGGGCGGGAAGGCTACACCTTC,CASSSQGREGYTF
NA,TRBJ1-1,TRBV7-3,TRBD1,TGTGCCAGCAGCTCCAGGGGGCGGACTGAAGCTTTCTTT,CASSSRGRTEAFF
NA,TRBJ2-5,TRBV2,NA,TGTGCCAGCAGTTACAAAGAGACCCAGTACTTC,CASSYKETQYF
NA,TRBJ1-6,TRBV28,NA,TGTGCCAGCAGGGAGGGTTCCTATAATTCACCCCTCCACTTT,CASREGSYNSPLHF
NA,TRBJ2-1,TRBV27,TRBD2,TGTGCCAGCAGAACCGGGACTAGCGGGGAGCAGTTCTTC,CASRTGTSGEQFF
NA,TRBJ1-2,TRBV3-1/TRBV3-2,NA,TGTGCCAGCAGCGGCTCTAACTATGGCTACACCTTC,CASSGSNYGYTF
NA,TRBJ2-3,TRBV18,NA,TGTGCCAGCTCACCGCGTCAGGGGGGAGATACGCAGTATTTT,CASSPRQGGDTQYF
NA,TRBJ1-2,TRBV28,NA,TGTGCCAGCAGGGTCGAGTATGGCTACACCTTC,CASRVEYGYTF
NA,TRBJ2-7,TRBV19,NA,TGTGCCAGTAGTACGACAGGCTCCTACGAGCAGTACTTC,CASSTTGSYEQYF
NA,TRBJ2-7,TRBV6-5,TRBD2,TGTGCCAGCAGTTACGTGGGACTAGCCGGTTACGAGCAGTACTTC,CASSYVGLAGYEQYF
NA,TRBJ2-7,TRBV13,TRBD2,TGTGCCAGCAGCTCCACTAGCGGGGGGAGCTCCTACGAGCAGTACTTC,CASSSTSGGSSYEQYF
NA,TRBJ2-7,TRBV6-6,NA,TGTGCCAGCAGTTACGACAGCCCTTTAACCTACGAGCAGTACTTC,CASSYDSPLTYEQYF
NA,TRBJ1-5,TRBV4-3,NA,TGCGCCAGCAGCCAAGACCCCGGGACATTGAATCAGCCCCAGCATTTT,CASSQDPGTLNQPQHF
NA,TRBJ2-2,TRBV5-4,NA,TGTGCCAGCAGCTTGGGATCCGGTAGGGGGACCGGGGAGCTGTTTTTT,CASSLGSGRGTGELFF
NA,TRBJ2-5,TRBV5-1,TRBD2,TGCGCCAGCAGCTTGCAGGGCGGCGGGGGGGCCGTGGAGACCCAGTACTTC,CASSLQGGGGAVETQYF
NA,TRBJ1-5,TRBV28,NA,TGTGCCAGCAGTTTCAGCGGGGGGGGCGGTCAGCCCCAGCATTTT,CASSFSGGGGQPQHF
NA,TRBJ1-2,TRBV4-1,TRBD1,TGCGCCAGCAGCCAAGGACCGGGACAGGGTCCTGGCTACACCTTC,CASSQGPGQGPGYTF
NA,TRBJ2-7,TRBV12-2,NA,TGTGCAAGTCGCCTTCCCTGGGACAGTTCCTACGAGCAGTACTTC,CASRLPWDSSYEQYF
NA,TRBJ2-2,TRBV30,TRBD1,TGTGCCTGGGACAGGGGGCTATCCGGGGAGCTGTTTTTT,CAWDRGLSGELFF
NA,TRBJ1-2,TRBV19,NA,TGTGCCAGTACCGTGGTGGGGCGGGGTAGTTATGGCTACACCTTC,CASTVVGRGSYGYTF
NA,TRBJ2-1,TRBV4-1,NA,TGCGCCAGCAGCCAAGAGGAGGGGGCCCTCGGAGAGCAGTTCTTC,CASSQEEGALGEQFF
NA,TRBJ2-1,TRBV3-1/TRBV3-2,TRBD1,TGTGCCAGCAGCCTGGGACAGAGCTCCTACAATGAGCAGTTCTTC,CASSLGQSSYNEQFF
once,TRBJ2-5,TRBV11-2,NA,TGTGCCAGCAGCTCCACCAGGGAGGGTACAGGGGAGACCCAGTACTTC,CASSSTREGTGETQYF
NA,TRBJ1-2,TRBV30,TRBD1,TGTGCCTGGAGAGAGACAGGGAACTATGGCTACACCTTC,CAWRETGNYGYTF
NA,TRBJ2-6,TRBV29-1,TRBD1,TGCAGCGTACCGGACAGGGATTTCTCTGGGGCCAACGTCCTGACTTTC,CSVPDRDFSGANVLTF
NA,TRBJ2-7,TRBV19,TRBD2,TGTGCCAGTAGGCTGACTAGCGGGGCGACCTACGAGCAGTACTTC,CASRLTSGATYEQYF
once,TRBJ2-7,TRBV18,TRBD1,TGTGCCAGCTCATCCTGGACAGGCACCTACGAGCAGTACTTC,CASSSWTGTYEQYF
NA,TRBJ2-5,TRBV3-1/TRBV3-2,TRBD2,TGTGCCAGCAGCCTGGGACTAGCGAGGCAAGAGACCCAGTACTTC,CASSLGLARQETQYF
once,TRBJ2-1,TRBV9,NA,TGTGCCAGCAGCGTCCTGGGGCCAGACCCGTTTAATGAGCAGTTCTTC,CASSVLGPDPFNEQFF
NA,TRBJ1-5,TRBV30,NA,TGTGCCTGGAGTGTTGGGGGGGATCAGCCCCAGCATTTT,CAWSVGGDQPQHF
NA,TRBJ1-5,TRBV7-2,NA,TGTGCCAGCAGCTTACAGATAGGGGAACAGCCCCAGCATTTT,CASSLQIGEQPQHF
NA,TRBJ2-1,TRBV19,NA,TGTGCCAGTAGTATTGACGGGACAACTTACAATGAGCAGTTCTTC,CASSIDGTTYNEQFF
NA,TRBJ1-5,TRBV10-3,NA,TGTGCCATCAGACCCACAGGAGGGGAGCCCCAGCATTTT,CAIRPTGGEPQHF
NA,TRBJ1-2,TRBV7-2,TRBD1,TGTGCCAGCAGCCGCTGGGGGACAGGGTCTGGCTACACCTTC,CASSRWGTGSGYTF
NA,TRBJ2-1,TRBV3-1/TRBV3-2,NA,TGTGCCAGCAGCCATGATCCTAGCGAGCAGTTCTTC,CASSHDPSEQFF
NA,TRBJ2-3,TRBV5-1,NA,TGCGCCAGCAGCTTGGCCCGTACCGCTACTAGCACAGATACGCAGTATTTT,CASSLARTATSTDTQYF
NA,TRBJ1-2,TRBV21-1,NA,TGTGCCAGCAGAGACAGGGCACACGGCTATGGCTACACCTTC,CASRDRAHGYGYTF
once,TRBJ1-5,TRBV19,TRBD1,TGTGCCAGTAGAGCAGGGACAGGGGGCAATCAGCCCCAGCATTTT,CASRAGTGGNQPQHF
NA,TRBJ2-7,TRBV7-6,TRBD1,TGTGCCAGCAGCCCCATAAGGGGACAGGAGATCTACGAGCAGTACTTC,CASSPIRGQEIYEQYF
NA,TRBJ1-1,TRBV5-1,NA,TGCGCCAGCACCCCCTTAGGACGGGGCACTGAAGCTTTCTTT,CASTPLGRGTEAFF
NA,TRBJ2-7,TRBV3-1/TRBV3-2,TRBD1,TGTGCCAGCAGCGGGGACAGGTGGTCCTCCTACGAGCAGTACTTC,CASSGDRWSSYEQYF
few,TRBJ1-5,TRBV29-1,NA,TGCAGCGTTGGAGCAGGGGCAGGGCAGCCCCAGCATTTT,CSVGAGAGQPQHF
NA,TRBJ1-1,TRBV2,NA,TGTGCCAGCAGTTTAGCCCTGAACACTGAAGCTTTCTTT,CASSLALNTEAFF
once,TRBJ2-3,TRBV30,TRBD2,TGTGCCTGGAGCTTCACTAGCGGGGGTGGAGATACGCAGTATTTT,CAWSFTSGGGDTQYF
NA,TRBJ2-2,TRBV21-1,NA,TGTGCCAGCAGCATAGACTCGAGCTACACCGGGGAGCTGTTTTTT,CASSIDSSYTGELFF
NA,TRBJ1-4,TRBV29-1,NA,TGCAGCGTTTCCGGGGGGTCATGGGAAAAACTGTTTTTT,CSVSGGSWEKLFF
NA,TRBJ2-7,TRBV5-1,TRBD2,TGCGCCAGCAGCTTGCTCCCACCAACTAGCGGGGGGGCCCACGAGCAGTACTTC,CASSLLPPTSGGAHEQYF
NA,TRBJ2-7,TRBV7-2,TRBD2,TGTGCCAGCAGCTTGTGGCTAGCGGGGGGGCCCCCCGAGCAGTACTTC,CASSLWLAGGPPEQYF
NA,TRBJ1-4,TRBV6-1,NA,TGTGCCAGCAGTGAGTCCGGGGGGAATGAAAAACTGTTTTTT,CASSESGGNEKLFF
NA,TRBJ2-1,TRBV4-3,TRBD2,TGCGCCAGCAGCCAGGGACTAGCGGTCTACAATGAGCAGTTCTTC,CASSQGLAVYNEQFF